Below, one T cell receptor (beta chain) is given with its context. Antigen: not known. This entry comes from a study of shared clonotypes between healthy human individuals. Looking at the study overall: Donors, aged 18 to 49, were a couple of women and a few men. Study-wide findings and caveats: Of the naive CD4 clonotypes, around 5.2% were shared across four donors.

The assay ran at deep level. Profiled with immunoSEQ multiplex PCR; TCRdb holds only in-frame clones, not every one. The data contain roughly 2 million clones, 90% to 97% of them singletons. The CDR3 consists of 18 residues. After removal of 2 bases from V and 7 bases from J, the junction contained 14 bases not matched to a gene. Per the germline V gene, CDR1 is MNHEY and CDR2 is SMNVEV (reference sequence). The sequenced material came from naive CD4+ T cells sorted from blood. Stated subset: CD45RA+ positively selected. The TCR was taken from a man younger than 35 in good health. The V gene is TRBV27, the J gene TRBJ1-4; TRBD1 matches at 9 bases. DNA of the CDR3: TGTGCCAGCAGTTTAAGTGCGGGACAGGGTTGGGTTCGTGAAAAACTGTTTTTT. It translates to CASSLSAGQGWVREKLFF.